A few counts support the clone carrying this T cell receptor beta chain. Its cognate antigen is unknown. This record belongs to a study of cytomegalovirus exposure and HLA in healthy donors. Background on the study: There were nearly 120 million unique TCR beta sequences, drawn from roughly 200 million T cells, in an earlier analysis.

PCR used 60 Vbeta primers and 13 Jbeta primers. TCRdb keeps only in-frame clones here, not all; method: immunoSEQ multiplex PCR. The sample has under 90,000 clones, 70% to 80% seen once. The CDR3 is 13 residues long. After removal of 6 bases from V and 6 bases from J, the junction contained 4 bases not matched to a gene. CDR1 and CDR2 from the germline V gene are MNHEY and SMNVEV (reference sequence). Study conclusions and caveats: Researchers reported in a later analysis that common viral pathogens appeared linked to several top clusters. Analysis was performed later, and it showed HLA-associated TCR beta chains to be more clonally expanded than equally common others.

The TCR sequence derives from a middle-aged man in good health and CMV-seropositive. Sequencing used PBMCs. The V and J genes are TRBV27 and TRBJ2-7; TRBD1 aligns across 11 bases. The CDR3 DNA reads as TGTGCCAGCAGGGGGACAGGGGGGCGCGAGCAGTACTTC. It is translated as CASRGTGGREQYF.